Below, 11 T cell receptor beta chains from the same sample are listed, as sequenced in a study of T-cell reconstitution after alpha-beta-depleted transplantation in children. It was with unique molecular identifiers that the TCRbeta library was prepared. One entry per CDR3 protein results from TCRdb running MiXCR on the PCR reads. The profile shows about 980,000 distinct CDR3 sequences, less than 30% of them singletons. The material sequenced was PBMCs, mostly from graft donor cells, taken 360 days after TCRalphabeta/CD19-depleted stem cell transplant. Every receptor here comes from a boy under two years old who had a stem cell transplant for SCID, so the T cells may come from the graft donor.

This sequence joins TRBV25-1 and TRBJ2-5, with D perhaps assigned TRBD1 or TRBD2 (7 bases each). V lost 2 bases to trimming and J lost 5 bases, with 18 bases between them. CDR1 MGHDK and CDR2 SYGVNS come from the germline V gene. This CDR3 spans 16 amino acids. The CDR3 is CASSEGGRGGKETQYF. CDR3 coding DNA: TGTGCCAGCAGTGAAGGCGGCAGGGGGGGGAAGGAGACCCAGTACTTC.

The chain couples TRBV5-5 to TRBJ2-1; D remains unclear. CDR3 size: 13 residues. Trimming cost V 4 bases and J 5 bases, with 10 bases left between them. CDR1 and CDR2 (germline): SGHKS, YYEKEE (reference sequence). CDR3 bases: TGTGCCAGCAGCCGTACAGTTAACAATGAGCAGTTCTTC. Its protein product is CASSRTVNNEQFF.

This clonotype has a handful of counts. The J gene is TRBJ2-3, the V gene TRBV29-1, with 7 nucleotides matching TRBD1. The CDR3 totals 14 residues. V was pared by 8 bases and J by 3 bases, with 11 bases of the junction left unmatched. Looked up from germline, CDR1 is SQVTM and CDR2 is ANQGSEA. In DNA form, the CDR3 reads TGCAGCCACGCTAGGACAGGTCCGACAGATACGCAGTATTTT. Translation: CSHARTGPTDTQYF.

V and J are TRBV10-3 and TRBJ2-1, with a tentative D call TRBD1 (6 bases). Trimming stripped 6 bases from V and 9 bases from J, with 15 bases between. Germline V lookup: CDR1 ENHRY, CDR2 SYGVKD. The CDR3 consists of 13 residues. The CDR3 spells CAISRGQFVEQFF. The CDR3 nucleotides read TGTGCCATCAGCCGCGGACAGTTCGTTGAGCAGTTCTTC.

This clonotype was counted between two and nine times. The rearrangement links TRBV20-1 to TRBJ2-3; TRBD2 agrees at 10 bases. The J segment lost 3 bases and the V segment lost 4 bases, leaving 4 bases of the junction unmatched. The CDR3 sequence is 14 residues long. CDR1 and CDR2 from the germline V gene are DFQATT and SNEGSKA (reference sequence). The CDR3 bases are TGCAGTGCTACACTAGCGGGGCGTACAGATACGCAGTATTTT. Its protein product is CSATLAGRTDTQYF.

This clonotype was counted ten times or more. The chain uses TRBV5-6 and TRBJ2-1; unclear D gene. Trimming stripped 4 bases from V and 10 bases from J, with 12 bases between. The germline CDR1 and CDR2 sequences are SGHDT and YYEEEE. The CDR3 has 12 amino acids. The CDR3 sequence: CASSPTSREQFF. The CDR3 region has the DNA TGTGCCAGCAGCCCGACCTCCCGCGAGCAGTTCTTC.

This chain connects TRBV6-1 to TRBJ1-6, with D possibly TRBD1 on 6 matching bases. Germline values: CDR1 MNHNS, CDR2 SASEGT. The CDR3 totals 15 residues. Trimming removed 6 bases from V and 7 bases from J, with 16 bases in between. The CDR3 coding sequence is TGTGCCAGCAGCCCCCTTGGGGGGCCAAATTCACCCCTCCACTTT. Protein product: CASSPLGGPNSPLHF.

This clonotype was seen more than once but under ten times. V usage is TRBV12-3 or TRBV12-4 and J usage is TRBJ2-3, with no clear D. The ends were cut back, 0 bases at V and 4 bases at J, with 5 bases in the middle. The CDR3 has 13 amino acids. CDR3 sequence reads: CASSLAFADTQYF. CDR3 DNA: TGTGCCAGCAGTTTAGCGTTCGCAGATACGCAGTATTTT.

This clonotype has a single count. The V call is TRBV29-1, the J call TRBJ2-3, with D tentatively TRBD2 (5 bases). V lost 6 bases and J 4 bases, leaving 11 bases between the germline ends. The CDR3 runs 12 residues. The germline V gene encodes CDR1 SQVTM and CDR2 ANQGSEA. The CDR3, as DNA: TGCAGCGTGACTAACGGGGCAGATACGCAGTATTTT. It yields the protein CSVTNGADTQYF.

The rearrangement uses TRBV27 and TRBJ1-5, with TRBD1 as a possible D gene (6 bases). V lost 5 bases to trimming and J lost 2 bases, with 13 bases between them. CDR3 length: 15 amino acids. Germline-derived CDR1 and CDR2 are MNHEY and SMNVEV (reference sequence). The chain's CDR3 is CASSGGGMGNQPQHF. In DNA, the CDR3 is TGTGCCAGCAGTGGCGGGGGCATGGGCAATCAGCCCCAGCATTTT.

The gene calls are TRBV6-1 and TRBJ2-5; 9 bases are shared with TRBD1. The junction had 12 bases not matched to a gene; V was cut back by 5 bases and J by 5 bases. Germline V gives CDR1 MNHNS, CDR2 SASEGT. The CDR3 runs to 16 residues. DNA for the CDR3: TGTGCCAGCAGTACGTGGACAGGGGCTGGGGACGAGACCCAGTACTTC. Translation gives CASSTWTGAGDETQYF.